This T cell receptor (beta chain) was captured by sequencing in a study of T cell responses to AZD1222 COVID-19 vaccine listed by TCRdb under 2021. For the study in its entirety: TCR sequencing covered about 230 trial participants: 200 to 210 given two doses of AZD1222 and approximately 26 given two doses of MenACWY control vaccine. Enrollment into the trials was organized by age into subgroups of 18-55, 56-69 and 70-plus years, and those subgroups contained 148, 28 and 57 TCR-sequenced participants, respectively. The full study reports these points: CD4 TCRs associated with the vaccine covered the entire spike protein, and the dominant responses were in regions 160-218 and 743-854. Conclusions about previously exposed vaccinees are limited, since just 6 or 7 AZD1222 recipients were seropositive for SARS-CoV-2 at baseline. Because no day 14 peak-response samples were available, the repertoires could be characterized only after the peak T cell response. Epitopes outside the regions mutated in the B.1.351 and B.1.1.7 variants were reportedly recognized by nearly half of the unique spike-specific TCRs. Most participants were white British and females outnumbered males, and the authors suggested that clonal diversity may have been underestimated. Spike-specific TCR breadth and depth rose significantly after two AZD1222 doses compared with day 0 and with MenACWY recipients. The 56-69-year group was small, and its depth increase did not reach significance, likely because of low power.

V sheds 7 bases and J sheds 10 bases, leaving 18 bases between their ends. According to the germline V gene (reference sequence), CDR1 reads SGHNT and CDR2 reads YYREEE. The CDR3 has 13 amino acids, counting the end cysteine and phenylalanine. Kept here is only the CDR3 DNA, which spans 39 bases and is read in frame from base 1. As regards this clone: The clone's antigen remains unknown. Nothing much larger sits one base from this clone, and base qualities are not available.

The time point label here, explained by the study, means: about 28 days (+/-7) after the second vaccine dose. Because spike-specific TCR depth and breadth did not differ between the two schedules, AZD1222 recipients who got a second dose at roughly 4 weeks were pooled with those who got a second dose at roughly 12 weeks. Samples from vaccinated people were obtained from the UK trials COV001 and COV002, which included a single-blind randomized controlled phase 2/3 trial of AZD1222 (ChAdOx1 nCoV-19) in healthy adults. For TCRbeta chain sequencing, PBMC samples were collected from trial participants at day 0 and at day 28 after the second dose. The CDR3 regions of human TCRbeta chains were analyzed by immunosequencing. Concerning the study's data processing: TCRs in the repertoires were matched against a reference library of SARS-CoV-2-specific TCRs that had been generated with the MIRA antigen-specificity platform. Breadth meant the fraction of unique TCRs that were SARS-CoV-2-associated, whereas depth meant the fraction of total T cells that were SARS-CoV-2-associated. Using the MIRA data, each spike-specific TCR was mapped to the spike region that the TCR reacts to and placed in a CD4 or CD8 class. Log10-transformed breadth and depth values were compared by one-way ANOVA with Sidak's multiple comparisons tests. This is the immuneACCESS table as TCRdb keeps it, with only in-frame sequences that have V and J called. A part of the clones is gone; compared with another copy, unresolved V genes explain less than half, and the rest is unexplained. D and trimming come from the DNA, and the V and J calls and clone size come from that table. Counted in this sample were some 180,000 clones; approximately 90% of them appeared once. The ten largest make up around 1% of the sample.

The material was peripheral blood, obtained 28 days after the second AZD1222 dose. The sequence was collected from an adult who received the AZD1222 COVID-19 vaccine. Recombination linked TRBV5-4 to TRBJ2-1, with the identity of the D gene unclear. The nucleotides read TGTGCCAGCCAAGGGCCGGGCGGCTACGAGCAGTTCTTC. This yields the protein CASQGPGGYEQFF.